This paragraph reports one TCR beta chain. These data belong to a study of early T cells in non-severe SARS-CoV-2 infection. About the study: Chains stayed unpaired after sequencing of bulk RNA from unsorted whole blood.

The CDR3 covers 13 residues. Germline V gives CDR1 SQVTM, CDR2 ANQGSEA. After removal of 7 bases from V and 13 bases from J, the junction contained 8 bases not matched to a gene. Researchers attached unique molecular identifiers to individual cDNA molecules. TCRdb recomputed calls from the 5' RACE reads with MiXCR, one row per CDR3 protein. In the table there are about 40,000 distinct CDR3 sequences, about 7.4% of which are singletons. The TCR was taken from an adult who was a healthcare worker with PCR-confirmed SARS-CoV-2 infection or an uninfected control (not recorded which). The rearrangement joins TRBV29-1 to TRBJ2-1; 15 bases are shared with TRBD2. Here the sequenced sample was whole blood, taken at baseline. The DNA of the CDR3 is TGCAGCGCCAAAGGGACTAGCGGGGGGTCCCAGTTCTTC. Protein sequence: CSAKGTSGGSQFF.